This T cell receptor beta chain was sequenced for a study of vaccination effects on CD4 cells after COVID-19. For this clone: What it binds is unknown.

Some clones are missing from TCRdb's copy, which holds only in-frame ones; the method was immunoSEQ multiplex PCR. This table has roughly 50,000 clones, 65% to 90% appearing once. Points from the study as a whole: After vaccination of healthy people, only 1 of 255 vaccine-induced clones cross-reacted with common cold coronaviruses.

Within the ViraFEST assay, antigen-specific CD4+ T cells underwent expansion with viral peptide pools prior to sequencing. CD4+ T cell isolation took place after 10 days of culture. Nucleocapsid antibody tests were negative, and the vaccine recipients had no prior SARS-CoV-2 infection. The source material was CD4+ T cells from PBMCs cultured with HCoV-229E spike peptides, sampled before COVID-19 vaccination. This clonotype originated in a human donor who received a COVID-19 vaccine.

DNA of the CDR3: TGTGCCAGCAGCCCGGGCCCTCGGGATACGCAGTATTTT. Protein product: CASSPGPRDTQYF. The chain joins TRBV5-4 to TRBJ2-3, with D unresolved. Per the germline V gene, CDR1 is SGHNT and CDR2 is YYREEE (reference sequence). The CDR3 is made up of 13 amino acids. Trimming pared 4 bases from V and 6 bases from J, leaving 12 bases between.